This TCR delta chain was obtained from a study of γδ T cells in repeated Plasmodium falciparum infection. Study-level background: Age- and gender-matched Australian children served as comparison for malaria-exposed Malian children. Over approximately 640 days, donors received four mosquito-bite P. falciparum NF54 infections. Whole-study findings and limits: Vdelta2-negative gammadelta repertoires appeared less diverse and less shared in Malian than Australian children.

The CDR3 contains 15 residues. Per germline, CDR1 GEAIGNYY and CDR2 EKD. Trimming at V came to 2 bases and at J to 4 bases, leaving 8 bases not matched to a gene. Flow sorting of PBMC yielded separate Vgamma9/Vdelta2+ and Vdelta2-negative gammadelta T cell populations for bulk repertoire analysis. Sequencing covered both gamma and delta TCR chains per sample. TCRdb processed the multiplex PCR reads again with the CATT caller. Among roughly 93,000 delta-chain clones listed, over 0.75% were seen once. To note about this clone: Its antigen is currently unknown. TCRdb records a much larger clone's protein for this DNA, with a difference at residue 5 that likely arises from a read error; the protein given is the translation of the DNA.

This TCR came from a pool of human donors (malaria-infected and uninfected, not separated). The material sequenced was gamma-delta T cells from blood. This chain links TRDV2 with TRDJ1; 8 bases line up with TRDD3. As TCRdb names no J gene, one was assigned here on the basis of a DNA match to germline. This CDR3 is CACDMLAGGLDKLIF. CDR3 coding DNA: TGTGCCTGTGACATGTTGGCTGGGGGACTCGATAAACTCATCTTT.